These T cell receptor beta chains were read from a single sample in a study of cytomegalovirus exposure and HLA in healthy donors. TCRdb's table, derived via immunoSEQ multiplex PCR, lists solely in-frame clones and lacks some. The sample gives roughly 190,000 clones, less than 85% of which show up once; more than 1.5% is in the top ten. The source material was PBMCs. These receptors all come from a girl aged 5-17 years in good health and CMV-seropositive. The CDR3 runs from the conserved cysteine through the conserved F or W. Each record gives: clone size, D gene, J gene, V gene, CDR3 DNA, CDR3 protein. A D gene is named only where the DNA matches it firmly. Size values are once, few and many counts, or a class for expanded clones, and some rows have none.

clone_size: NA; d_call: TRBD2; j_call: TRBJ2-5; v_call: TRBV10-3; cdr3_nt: TGTGCCATCAGGGCTAGCGGAGAGACCCAGTACTTC; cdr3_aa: CAIRASGETQYF
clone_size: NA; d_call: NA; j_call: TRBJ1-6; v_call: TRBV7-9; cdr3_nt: TGTGCCAGCAGCTTAGATGGCAAGCGGAGGGATTCACCCCTCCACTTT; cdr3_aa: CASSLDGKRRDSPLHF
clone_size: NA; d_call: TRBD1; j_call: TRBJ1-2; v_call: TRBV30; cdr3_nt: TGTGCCTGGAGCGCAACAGGGGGCGGCTATGGCTACACCTTC; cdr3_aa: CAWSATGGGYGYTF
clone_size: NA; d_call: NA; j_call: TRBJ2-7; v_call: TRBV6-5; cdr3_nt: TGTGCCAGCACCCCGCGACAGGGAGGCGAGCAGTACTTC; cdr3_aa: CASTPRQGGEQYF
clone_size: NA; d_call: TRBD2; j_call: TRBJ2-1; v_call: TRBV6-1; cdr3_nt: TGTGCCAGCAGTGAGACTAGCGGGGGGGCTAACAATGAGCAGTTCTTC; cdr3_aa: CASSETSGGANNEQFF
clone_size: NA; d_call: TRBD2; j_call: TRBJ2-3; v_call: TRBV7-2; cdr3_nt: TGTGCCAGCAGCCAAAGGGCGGGGGGGCCGGCGACAGATACGCAGTATTTT; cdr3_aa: CASSQRAGGPATDTQYF
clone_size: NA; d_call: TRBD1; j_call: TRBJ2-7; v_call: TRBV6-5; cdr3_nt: TGTGCCAGCAGTACTTCCGGGACAGGGAGGTACGAGCAGTACTTC; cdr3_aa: CASSTSGTGRYEQYF
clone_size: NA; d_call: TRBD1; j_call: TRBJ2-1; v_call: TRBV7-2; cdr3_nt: TGTGCCAGCAAGGGGGACAGGATCAATGAGCAGTTCTTC; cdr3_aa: CASKGDRINEQFF
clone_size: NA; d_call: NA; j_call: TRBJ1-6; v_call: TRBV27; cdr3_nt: TGTGCCAGCAGTTTGGGCAATTCACCCCTCCACTTT; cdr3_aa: CASSLGNSPLHF
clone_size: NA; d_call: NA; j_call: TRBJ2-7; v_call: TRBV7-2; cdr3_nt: TGTGCCAGCAGCTTAGGCAGAGGATGGGGGCCGCCCTACGAGCAGTACTTC; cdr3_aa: CASSLGRGWGPPYEQYF
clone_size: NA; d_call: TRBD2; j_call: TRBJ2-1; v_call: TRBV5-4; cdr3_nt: TGTGCCAGCAGCTTGGCGGCTAGCGGGGGCCACAATGAGCAGTTCTTC; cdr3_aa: CASSLAASGGHNEQFF
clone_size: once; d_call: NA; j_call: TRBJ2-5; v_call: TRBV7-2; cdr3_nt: TGTGCCAGCAGCTTCCCCGCCCGAGGGATCGGGTACCAAGAGACCCAGTACTTC; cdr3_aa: CASSFPARGIGYQETQYF
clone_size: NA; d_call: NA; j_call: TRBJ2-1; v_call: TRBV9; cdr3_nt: TGTGCCAGCAGCGTAGGGCGACAGCCCTCCTACAATGAGCAGTTCTTC; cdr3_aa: CASSVGRQPSYNEQFF
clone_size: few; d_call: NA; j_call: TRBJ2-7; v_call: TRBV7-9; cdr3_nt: TGTGCCACCGAGGGGACTTTGTACGAGCAGTACTTC; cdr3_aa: CATEGTLYEQYF